The 9 T cell receptor beta chains given below trace back to one sample, sequenced in a study of blood T cell repertoires in COVID-19. Sequenced by immunoSEQ multiplex PCR; TCRdb stores in-frame clones only, minus some. The data show 110,000 or so clones, roughly 85% seen once. Sequenced: peripheral blood. The receptor source for this set is a man aged 40-55 years with acute or convalescent COVID-19.

V is TRBV6-5 and J is TRBJ2-1; a possible D gene is TRBD1 (8 bases). Germline CDR1 reads MNHEY; CDR2 reads SVGAGI. The CDR3 runs 15 residues. V gave up 6 bases and J gave up 5 bases, with 17 bases separating them. The CDR3 protein is CASSRDRGGNNEQFF. The DNA of the CDR3 is TGTGCCAGCAGCAGAGACAGGGGAGGGAACAATGAGCAGTTCTTC.

V gene TRBV27 combines with J gene TRBJ1-5; TRBD1 is a possible D gene (5 bases). Trimming pared 5 bases from V and 4 bases from J, leaving 18 bases between. The CDR3 has 16 amino acids. Per the germline V gene, CDR1 is MNHEY and CDR2 is SMNVEV (reference sequence). The CDR3 sequence is CASSPARQGGNQPQHF. CDR3 nucleotides: TGTGCCAGCAGTCCCGCCCGGCAGGGAGGGAATCAGCCCCAGCATTTT.

The chain joins TRBV18 to TRBJ2-2; no definite D call. V was trimmed by 2 bases and J by 2 bases, leaving 9 bases between them. From germline, CDR1 is KGHSH and CDR2 LQKENI. The CDR3 spans 15 residues. The CDR3: CASSPSQVNTGELFF. The CDR3 DNA sequence: TGTGCCAGCTCACCAAGCCAAGTAAACACCGGGGAGCTGTTTTTT. Using reference TRBV18 and TRBJ2-2 for the parts outside the CDR3, the full variable domain is NAGVMQNPRHLVRRRGQEARLRCSPMKGHSHVYWYRQLPEEGLKFMVYLQKENIIDESGMPKERFSAEFPKEGPSILRIQQVVRGDSAAYFCASSPSQVNTGELFFGEGSRLTVL.

The CDR3 DNA is TGCGCCAGCAGCTTAATTGAAGGCGGGGACTATGGCTACACCTTC. It codes for CASSLIEGGDYGYTF. This chain links TRBV5-1 with TRBJ1-2; unclear D gene. The CDR3 extends over 15 amino acids. CDR1 is SGHRS, CDR2 YFSETQ, per germline. V lost 2 bases, J lost 3 bases, and 14 bases lay in between.

The CDR3 here is CASSSRGLAGKTGELFF. The CDR3 DNA sequence: TGTGCCAGCAGCTCCCGGGGACTAGCGGGGAAGACCGGGGAGCTGTTTTTT. The V gene is TRBV7-3, the J gene TRBJ2-2; 13 bases agree with TRBD2. In germline, CDR1 is SGHTA, CDR2 FQGTGA. Trimming took 4 bases from V and 5 from J; bases not matched to a gene: 7. The CDR3 spans 17 residues.

V is TRBV5-4 and J is TRBJ1-1, with TRBD1 matching 7 bases. From germline, CDR1 is SGHNT and CDR2 YYREEE (reference sequence). The junction had 9 bases not matched to a gene; V was cut back by 3 bases and J by 7 bases. The CDR3 contains 14 residues. CDR3 nucleotide sequence: TGTGCCAGCAGCTCTGACACCGGGACAGATGAAGCTTTCTTT. Translated, it gives CASSSDTGTDEAFF.

J is TRBJ2-5 and V is TRBV15; 7 bases are shared with TRBD1. The germline V gene has CDR1 LNHNV and CDR2 YYDKDF (reference sequence). After removal of 4 bases from V and 4 bases from J, the junction contained 12 bases not matched to a gene. This CDR3 region has 16 residues. This CDR3 is CATSTQRDSIGETQYF. For the CDR3, the DNA is TGTGCCACCAGCACCCAACGGGACAGTATCGGAGAGACCCAGTACTTC. Full variable domain (rest looked up from reference TRBV15 and TRBJ2-5): DAMVIQNPRYQVTQFGKPVTLSCSQTLNHNVMYWYQQKSSQAPKLLFHYYDKDFNNEADTPDNFQSRRPNTSFCFLDIRSPGLGDTAMYLCATSTQRDSIGETQYFGPGTRLLVL.

The rearrangement links TRBV19 to TRBJ2-7, with TRBD2 matching 13 bases. The ends lost 2 bases at V and 0 bases at J; junction bases unmatched: 4. The length of the CDR3 is 17 residues. Per germline, CDR1 LNHDA and CDR2 SQIVND (reference sequence). The CDR3 nucleotides are TGTGCCAGTAGTATAAAGGGACTAGCGGGACCCTCCTACGAGCAGTACTTC. Amino acid sequence: CASSIKGLAGPSYEQYF.

This sequence joins TRBV11-2 and TRBJ1-1, with 7 bases aligning to TRBD1. The CDR3 consists of 14 residues. Germline V gene data show CDR1 as SGHAT and CDR2 as FQNNGV. After removal of 3 bases from V and 1 base from J, the junction contained 2 bases not matched to a gene. CDR3 in DNA: TGTGCCAGCAGCTTGGGGACAGAGAACACTGAAGCTTTCTTT. Amino acids: CASSLGTENTEAFF.